The 26 T cell receptor beta chains below come from one sample, sequenced in a study of beta chain features in type 1 diabetes. Study-wide findings and caveats: Moderately but significantly shorter TCRB CDR3s were found in Type 1 diabetes patients in all four CD4+ subsets.

The study reverse transcribed the entire isolated RNA, so it sequenced expressed TCRB transcripts. The protocol was immunoSEQ multiplex PCR, while the TCRdb copy is restricted to in-frame clones and leaves out a portion. The sample has about 240,000 clones, about 15% seen once. No cognate antigen is known for these TCRs. The sample was naive CD4+ T cells from blood. Every receptor here comes from a man younger than 40 with type 1 diabetes.

There are a few counts of this clone. The chain combines TRBV7-9 with TRBJ2-5; 15 bases agree with TRBD2. Germline values: CDR1 SEHNR, CDR2 FQNEAQ (reference sequence). The CDR3 totals 17 residues. The junction had 7 bases not matched to a gene; V was cut back by 4 bases and J by 4 bases. The CDR3 nucleotides read TGTGCCAGCAGCTCCGGACTAGCGGGGGGGAATCGAGAGACCCAGTACTTC. Translation: CASSSGLAGGNRETQYF.

The V gene is TRBV7-8, the J gene TRBJ1-5; D may be TRBD1 (6 bases). CDR1 SGHVS and CDR2 FQNEAQ come from the germline V gene. This CDR3 has 17 residues. With 5 bases removed from V and 5 bases from J, the gap between germline ends came to 22 bases. CDR3 in DNA: TGTGCCAGCAGCCCCGCCGAGGGGGTAATTAGGTATCAGCCCCAGCATTTT. Protein: CASSPAEGVIRYQPQHF. Filled out from reference TRBV7-8 and TRBJ1-5, the complete variable domain reads GAGVSQSPRYKVAKRGQDVALRCDPISGHVSLFWYQQALGQGPEFLTYFQNEAQLDKSGLPSDRFFAERPEGSVSTLKIQRTQQEDSAVYLCASSPAEGVIRYQPQHFGDGTRLSIL.

This clone showed up just a few times. The gene calls are TRBV18 and TRBJ2-1; 8 nucleotides align to TRBD2. The CDR3 runs 16 residues. Trimming took 3 bases from V and 0 from J; bases not matched to a gene: 4. Germline CDR1 and CDR2: KGHSH and LQKENI. The CDR3 region is CASSPLAGSSYNEQFF. CDR3 DNA sequence: TGTGCCAGCTCACCCTTAGCGGGGAGCTCCTACAATGAGCAGTTCTTC.

The chain has TRBV7-2 and TRBJ2-3, with D tentatively TRBD2 (6 bases). The germline V and J ends were trimmed by 1 base and 10 bases, with 15 bases remaining between them. This CDR3 is 14 amino acids long. Germline values: CDR1 SGHTA, CDR2 FQGNSA. The CDR3 region is CASSLVFSGKSQYF. The CDR3 DNA reads as TGTGCCAGCAGCTTAGTGTTTAGCGGAAAATCGCAGTATTTT.

The sample holds a few counts of this clone. The V and J genes are TRBV7-2 and TRBJ1-2; no clear D gene. The CDR3 covers 16 residues. V was clipped by 5 bases and J by 7 bases, with 23 bases between them. Germline CDR1 and CDR2: SGHTA and FQGNSA. This CDR3 is CASSPTYGVGPSGYTF. The CDR3 DNA sequence: TGTGCCAGCAGCCCTACGTACGGGGTTGGCCCTAGTGGCTACACCTTC.

This clone was observed a handful of times. The chain uses TRBV7-9 and TRBJ2-1; possible D gene TRBD1, 6 bases. The CDR3 loop spans 16 amino acids. Germline-derived CDR1 and CDR2 are SEHNR and FQNEAQ (reference sequence). V lost 5 bases to trimming and J lost 3 bases, with 17 bases between them. The CDR3 coding sequence is TGTGCCAGCAGCGATATGGTGACAGGATTCTACAATGAGCAGTTCTTC. It codes for CASSDMVTGFYNEQFF.

This clone was detected a few times. This chain joins TRBV11-2 and TRBJ2-3; 10 nucleotides align to TRBD2. The trim removed 0 bases at V and 2 bases at J, leaving 5 bases unmatched. CDR3 size: 17 residues. Germline V gives CDR1 SGHAT, CDR2 FQNNGV. The CDR3 is CASSLELLAGFTDTQYF. CDR3 DNA sequence: TGTGCCAGCAGCTTAGAGTTACTAGCGGGATTCACAGATACGCAGTATTTT.

This clone was found a few times. This chain links TRBV27 with TRBJ2-7, with 8 bases identical to TRBD2. Germline V gives CDR1 MNHEY, CDR2 SMNVEV (reference sequence). This CDR3 spans 14 amino acids. Germline trimming cut 6 bases from V and 5 bases from J; bases unmatched to any gene: 9. Written as DNA, the CDR3 is TGTGCCAGCAGCCCGGGAGGGCCTATTGACGAGCAGTACTTC. Protein: CASSPGGPIDEQYF.

This clone turned up a few times. This chain connects TRBV7-8 to TRBJ1-1, with D unresolved. The CDR3 has 14 amino acids. The germline gives CDR1 SGHVS, CDR2 FQNEAQ. Trimming took off 7 bases at V and 2 bases at J, with 14 bases between the two ends. The CDR3 sequence is CASTKGDRNTEAFF. The CDR3 region has the DNA TGTGCCAGCACAAAGGGAGACCGAAACACTGAAGCTTTCTTT.

This clone turned up a few times. V is TRBV6-6 and J is TRBJ2-5, with a weak D call TRBD2 (7 bases). V shed 2 bases and J shed 2 bases, with 12 bases lying between them. Germline V gene lookup returns CDR1 MNHNY and CDR2 SVGAGI (reference sequence). The CDR3 totals 15 residues. The CDR3 protein is CASSYGGGPQETQYF. The CDR3, as DNA: TGTGCCAGCAGTTACGGGGGGGGGCCACAAGAGACCCAGTACTTC.

This clone was observed a handful of times. V is TRBV7-2 and J is TRBJ1-1, with 7 bases identical to TRBD1. V trimming: 6 bases; J trimming: 1 base; junction bases outside the gene matches: 5. CDR3 length equals 14 residues. The germline gives CDR1 SGHTA, CDR2 FQGNSA. CDR3 region: CASRLGQANTEAFF. The DNA of the CDR3 is TGTGCCAGCAGACTCGGACAGGCGAACACTGAAGCTTTCTTT.

V and J are TRBV7-9 and TRBJ1-1, with TRBD1 matching over 11 bases. The CDR3 sequence is 15 residues long. The germline V gene encodes CDR1 SEHNR and CDR2 FQNEAQ (reference sequence). With V trimmed by 5 bases and J by 7 bases, 9 bases remained unmatched. The CDR3 here is CASSPGAGQGGEAFF. DNA of the CDR3: TGTGCCAGCAGCCCCGGGGCGGGACAGGGGGGTGAAGCTTTCTTT.

This clone was counted a few times. V and J are TRBV5-6 and TRBJ2-3; 8 nucleotides agree with TRBD1. J lost 3 bases, V lost 3 bases, and 6 bases had no gene match. Germline V gene data show CDR1 as SGHDT and CDR2 as YYEEEE. CDR3 size: 15 residues. The CDR3 reads CASSSRQGRTDTQYF. DNA for the CDR3: TGTGCCAGCAGCTCCCGACAGGGGAGGACAGATACGCAGTATTTT.

This chain uses TRBV14 with TRBJ2-5; a possible D gene is TRBD2 (6 bases). The CDR3 covers 15 residues. CDR1 and CDR2 (germline): SGHDN, FVKESK. The V end was cut by 4 bases, the J end by 4 bases, with 16 bases between. The CDR3 is CASSRLSGVGETQYF. The DNA of the CDR3 is TGTGCCAGCAGCCGCCTCTCGGGGGTGGGAGAGACCCAGTACTTC.

CDR3 sequence: CASSLEGAPSSTDTQYF. CDR3 nucleotides: TGTGCCAGCAGCTTAGAGGGAGCTCCATCGTCCACAGATACGCAGTATTTT. This sequence joins TRBV11-2 and TRBJ2-3, with a possible D match to TRBD2 (5 bases). The V end was cut by 0 bases, the J end by 2 bases, with 15 bases between. Looked up from germline, CDR1 is SGHAT and CDR2 is FQNNGV. CDR3 length: 17 amino acids. The complete variable domain, with remaining parts taken from reference TRBV11-2 and TRBJ2-3, reads EAGVAQSPRYKIIEKRQSVAFWCNPISGHATLYWYQQILGQGPKLLIQFQNNGVVDDSQLPKDRFSAERLKGVDSTLKIQPAKLEDSAVYLCASSLEGAPSSTDTQYFGPGTRLTVL.

The chain uses TRBV9 and TRBJ1-3; TRBD1 aligns across 9 bases. This CDR3 comprises 14 residues. The germline V gene has CDR1 SGDLS and CDR2 YYNGEE. After removal of 4 bases from V and 7 bases from J, the junction contained 6 bases not matched to a gene. The CDR3 coding sequence is TGTGCCAGCAGCTCCGGGACAGGGCTGAACACCATATATTTT. Encoded protein: CASSSGTGLNTIYF.

This clone was detected only a few times. This chain links TRBV29-1 with TRBJ2-5; 9 bases line up with TRBD1. There are 14 residues in the CDR3. The germline V gene encodes CDR1 SQVTM and CDR2 ANQGSEA. The ends lost 4 bases at V and 5 bases at J; junction bases unmatched: 8. In DNA form, the CDR3 reads TGCAGCGTTGGGCCGACCGGGACAGGGGAGACCCAGTACTTC. Translating it yields CSVGPTGTGETQYF.

The CDR3 region is CASSLAGGMNTEAFF. In nucleotides, the CDR3 is TGTGCCAGCAGCTTAGCCGGAGGCATGAACACTGAAGCTTTCTTT. The rearrangement links TRBV11-2 to TRBJ1-1; unclear D gene. CDR1 and CDR2 from the germline V gene are SGHAT and FQNNGV. Trimming left V 1 base short and J 0 bases short, with 9 bases between. The CDR3 is made up of 15 amino acids.

The V and J genes are TRBV4-2 and TRBJ2-1; 10 bases are a match to TRBD2. After removal of 4 bases from V and 0 bases from J, the junction contained 12 bases not matched to a gene. Germline CDR1 reads LGHNA; CDR2 reads YNFKEQ. The CDR3 length is 19 residues. The DNA for the CDR3 is TGTGCCAGCAGCCCCAACGGCCTAGCGGGGGACCTCTCCTACAATGAGCAGTTCTTC. This encodes CASSPNGLAGDLSYNEQFF.

A few counts support this clone. The V gene is TRBV19, the J gene TRBJ1-2; D possibly corresponds to TRBD1 (5 bases). Trimming took off 9 bases at V and 5 bases at J, with 10 bases between the two ends. Looked up from germline, CDR1 is LNHDA and CDR2 is SQIVND (reference sequence). This CDR3 is 11 amino acids long. The CDR3 nucleotides are TGTGCCAGCCGGGACTTTTATGGCTACACCTTC. Its translation: CASRDFYGYTF.

In this sample, this clone turned up a few times. Additional DNA sequences in this sample encode the identical CDR3. CDR3: CASSLEDSQETQYF. The CDR3 DNA reads TGCGCCAGCAGCCTAGAAGACAGCCAAGAGACCCAGTACTTC. The V and J genes are TRBV5-1 and TRBJ2-5, with a tentative D call TRBD1 (5 bases). Germline CDR1 is SGHRS and CDR2 is YFSETQ. The CDR3 extends over 14 amino acids. With 4 bases removed from V and 1 base from J, the gap between germline ends came to 11 bases.

The CDR3 nucleotides are TGCGCCAGCAGCGAGGGCGATTATGGCTACACCTTC. The encoded protein is CASSEGDYGYTF. The chain joins TRBV5-1 to TRBJ1-2, with D unclear. The germline V gene has CDR1 SGHRS and CDR2 YFSETQ. Trimming pared 4 bases from V and 5 bases from J, leaving 9 bases between. This CDR3 has 12 residues.

This clone was seen more than once but under ten times. The chain links TRBV29-1 to TRBJ2-1, with D maybe TRBD1 (5 bases). The CDR3 is made up of 15 amino acids. Germline V CDR1 and CDR2: SQVTM, ANQGSEA. Trimming took off 6 bases at V and 0 bases at J, with 15 bases between the two ends. The CDR3 DNA sequence: TGCAGCGTGGCGTTAGGGGCTAGCTCCTACAATGAGCAGTTCTTC. It specifies CSVALGASSYNEQFF.

This clone has just a few counts. The genes are TRBV30 and TRBJ1-3; D is perhaps TRBD1 (6 bases). V was cut by 1 base and J by 2 bases, with 6 bases left in between. Looked up from germline, CDR1 is GTSNPN and CDR2 is SVGIG (reference sequence). This CDR3 is built from 13 residues. The CDR3 DNA sequence: TGTGCCTGGAGTGGGACAGCTGGAAACACCATATATTTT. Amino acid sequence: CAWSGTAGNTIYF. Full variable domain (rest looked up from reference TRBV30 and TRBJ1-3): SQTIHQWPATLVQPVGSPLSLECTVEGTSNPNLYWYRQAAGRGLQLLFYSVGIGQISSEVPQNLSASRPQDRQFILSSKKLLLSDSGFYLCAWSGTAGNTIYFGEGSWLTVV.

The chain uses TRBV15 and TRBJ1-5, with 7 nucleotides matching TRBD1. Per the germline V gene, CDR1 is LNHNV and CDR2 is YYDKDF (reference sequence). This CDR3 spans 12 amino acids. The ends lost 9 bases at V and 7 bases at J; junction bases unmatched: 6. CDR3 loop: CATKTGEQPQHF. The CDR3 DNA is TGTGCCACTAAAACAGGGGAACAGCCCCAGCATTTT.

The genes are TRBV4-2 and TRBJ1-4; D is uncertain. The CDR3 contains 15 residues. Germline CDR1 is LGHNA and CDR2 is YNFKEQ. V lost 1 base to trimming and J lost 3 bases, with 9 bases between them. The CDR3 DNA follows: TGTGCCAGCAGCCAAGGGCGGCAGTCTAATGAAAAACTGTTTTTT. It translates to CASSQGRQSNEKLFF.